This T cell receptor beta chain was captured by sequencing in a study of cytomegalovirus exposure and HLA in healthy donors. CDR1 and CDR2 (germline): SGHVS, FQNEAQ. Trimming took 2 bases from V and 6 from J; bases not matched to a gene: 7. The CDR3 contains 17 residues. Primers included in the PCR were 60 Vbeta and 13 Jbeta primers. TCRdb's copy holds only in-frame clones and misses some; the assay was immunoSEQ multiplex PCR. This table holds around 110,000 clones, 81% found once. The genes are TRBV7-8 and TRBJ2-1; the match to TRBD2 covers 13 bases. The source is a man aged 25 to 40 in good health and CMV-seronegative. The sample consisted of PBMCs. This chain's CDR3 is CASSLRTSGRIGNEQFF. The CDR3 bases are TGTGCCAGCAGCTTAAGGACTAGCGGGAGAATCGGCAATGAGCAGTTCTTC.